This note documents a single T cell receptor beta chain sequence. Its antigen is unknown. This sample is part of a study of vaccination and CD4 T cells after COVID-19. Treatment reported: roughly nine-day PBMC culture with coronavirus spike peptide pools or control peptides (ViraFEST assay). General study results and limits: Relatively few convalescent patients were studied, without early post-infection timepoints.

An Oncomine TCR Beta short-read assay was used to sequence the DNA from cultured CD4+ T cells. TCRdb itself ran the PCR reads through MiXCR, one entry per CDR3 protein. The top ten hold 20% to 25% of the sample, which has approximately 15,000 distinct CDR3 sequences, around 40% seen once. CDR3 length: 17 residues. With V trimmed by 5 bases and J by 2 bases, 15 bases remained unmatched. The clonotype was recovered from a human donor with COVID-19. Sequenced: cultured CD4+ T cells from blood. The gene calls are TRBV12-3 or TRBV12-4 and TRBJ2-7; 7 bases match TRBD1. CDR3 sequence: CASSSQMTAQGAYEQYF. The DNA of the CDR3 is TGTGCCAGCAGTAGCCAAATGACGGCCCAGGGGGCCTACGAGCAGTACTTC.